The entry below describes one T cell receptor (beta chain). How the authors handled the data: Using reference gene primer amplification, nucleated cell counts were estimated. The assay was immunoSEQ multiplex PCR, and TCRdb's table has in-frame clones only and misses some. V and J calls and clone size follow that table, whereas D and trimming were derived from the DNA. This sample has roughly 290,000 clones; about 85% occur once, and the top ten carry about 0.9%. The sample comes from a study of blood T cell repertoires in COVID-19. For the study at large: There were acute and convalescent COVID-19 samples, and they came from the United States, Italy and Spain. Nucleic acid was either cDNA or gDNA, and it came from T cells, B-cell-depleted T cells, or PBMCs.

The Seattle patients joined while their infection was active and were tracked longitudinally afterward. The CDR3 extends over 15 amino acids. The ends lost 3 bases at V and 3 bases at J; junction bases unmatched: 8. Germline CDR1 reads DFQATT; CDR2 reads SNEGSKA (reference sequence). The clonotype comes from a human donor with COVID-19, enrolled during active disease. The donor label of this sample is uncertain. The chain uses TRBV20-1 and TRBJ1-1; 9 bases are shared with TRBD1. The sample comprised peripheral blood. The CDR3 reads CSASSRTGVDTEAFF. The CDR3, as DNA: TGCAGTGCTAGTTCCAGGACAGGGGTTGACACTGAAGCTTTCTTT.